This T cell receptor beta chain was identified during a study of T cell repertoires in cytomegalovirus infection. TCRdb recomputed calls from the reads with MiXCR, one row per CDR3 protein. Counted here are some 400,000 distinct CDR3 sequences, around a sixth occurring once; the ten biggest clones make up roughly 8.7%. Germline V lookup: CDR1 LNHDA, CDR2 SQIVND (reference sequence). The CDR3 is made up of 15 amino acids. Losses at the gene ends were 9 bases for V and 2 bases for J; bases not matched to a gene: 4. The TCR comes from a human donor in good health (CMV status not recorded). Some clones in this sample may be carry-over from other donors' samples. The rearrangement uses TRBV19 and TRBJ2-6; 10 bases are a match to TRBD1. Sequencing was done on a sample of PBMCs. The CDR3 protein is CASRQGAAGANVLTF. The CDR3 DNA is TGTGCCAGCCGACAGGGGGCGGCTGGGGCCAACGTCCTGACTTTC.